The rows below give T cell receptor beta chains drawn from one sample of a study of somatic mutations in cytotoxic T cells in rheumatoid arthritis. TCRdb's copy holds only in-frame clones and misses some; the assay was immunoSEQ multiplex PCR. The repertoire holds roughly 15,000 clones, around 74% seen once, with around a sixth in the top ten. The sample consisted of CD8+ T cells sorted from blood. These receptor sequences come from an adult with rheumatoid arthritis. CDR3s include the opening cysteine and the closing phenylalanine or tryptophan. The order of the fields is clone size, V gene, CDR3 protein. Clone size appears in some rows only: once, few, many, or a class for an expanded clone.

.,TRBV4-1,CASKSRGVGANVLTF
.,TRBV7-6,CASRPLPAKEHSGANVLTF
.,TRBV10-3,CAISEWDREETQYF
.,TRBV4-1,CASSQDWTSGYNEQFF
.,TRBV7-8,CASSPGWDQPQHF
few,TRBV9,CASSVTDYNEQFF
.,TRBV19,CASTPAGVQPQHF
.,TRBV6-1,CASCIFGDLYNEQFF
.,TRBV5-6,CASSFLRADSYNEQFF
.,TRBV5-1,CASSLRGDTEAFF
.,TRBV2,CASSGQGYGTGELFF
.,TRBV5-6,CASSFGAYEQYF
once,TRBV12-1,CASIKQGDKDTEAFF
.,TRBV7-6,CASSPFLPEGDTGELFF
few,TRBV7-9,CASSFFLAGDGGETQYF
.,TRBV6-6,CASSLHLSYEQYF